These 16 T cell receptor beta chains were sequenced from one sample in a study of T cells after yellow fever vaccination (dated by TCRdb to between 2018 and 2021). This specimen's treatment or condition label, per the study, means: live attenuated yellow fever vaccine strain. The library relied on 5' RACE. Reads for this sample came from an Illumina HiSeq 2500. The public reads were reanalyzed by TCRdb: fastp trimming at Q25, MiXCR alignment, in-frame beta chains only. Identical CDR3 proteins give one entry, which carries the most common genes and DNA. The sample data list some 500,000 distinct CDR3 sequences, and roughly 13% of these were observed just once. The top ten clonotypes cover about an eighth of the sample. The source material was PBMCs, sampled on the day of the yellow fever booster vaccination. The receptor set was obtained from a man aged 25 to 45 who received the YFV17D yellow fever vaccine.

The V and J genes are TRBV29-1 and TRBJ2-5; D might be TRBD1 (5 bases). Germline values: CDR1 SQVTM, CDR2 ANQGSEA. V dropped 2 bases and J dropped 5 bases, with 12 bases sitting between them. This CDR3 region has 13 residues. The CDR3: CSVEQPRAETQYF. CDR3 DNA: TGCAGCGTTGAACAACCCAGGGCCGAGACCCAGTACTTC. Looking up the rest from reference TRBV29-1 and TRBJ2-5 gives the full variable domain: SAVISQKPSRDICQRGTSLTIQCQVDSQVTMMFWYRQQPGQSLTLIATANQGSEATYESGFVIDKFPISRPNLTFSTLTVSNMSPEDSSIYLCSVEQPRAETQYFGPGTRLLVL.

The CDR3 loop reads CASSLDGRGGYEQYF. Here the CDR3 DNA reads TGCGCCAGCAGCTTGGACGGCAGGGGTGGCTACGAGCAGTACTTC. This chain connects TRBV5-1 to TRBJ2-7; tentative D call: TRBD1 (6 bases). The V and J ends lost 0 bases and 3 bases respectively, with 13 bases between them. This CDR3 comprises 15 residues. Germline CDR1 and CDR2: SGHRS and YFSETQ.

CDR3 protein: CSTTGGTNEKLFF. As DNA, the CDR3 is TGCAGTACGACAGGGGGCACTAATGAAAAACTGTTTTTT. The rearrangement links TRBV20-1 to TRBJ1-4; 10 bases agree with TRBD1. Germline CDR1 is DFQATT and CDR2 is SNEGSKA (reference sequence). Trimming cost V 8 bases and J 2 bases; bases outside gene matches: 2. The CDR3 totals 13 residues.

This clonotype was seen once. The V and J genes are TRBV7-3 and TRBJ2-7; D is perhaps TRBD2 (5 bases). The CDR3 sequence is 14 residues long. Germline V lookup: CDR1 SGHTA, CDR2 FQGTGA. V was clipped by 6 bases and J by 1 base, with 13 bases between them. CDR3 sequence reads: CASRFSPGSYEQYF. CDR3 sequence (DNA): TGTGCCAGCAGGTTCTCCCCGGGGTCCTACGAGCAGTACTTC.

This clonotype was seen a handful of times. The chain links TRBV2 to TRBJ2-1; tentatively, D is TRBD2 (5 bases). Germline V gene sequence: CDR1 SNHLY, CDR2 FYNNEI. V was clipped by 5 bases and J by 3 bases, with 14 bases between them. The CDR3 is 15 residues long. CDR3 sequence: CASSYLRENYNEQFF. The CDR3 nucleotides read TGTGCCAGCAGTTATCTGAGGGAGAACTACAATGAGCAGTTCTTC.

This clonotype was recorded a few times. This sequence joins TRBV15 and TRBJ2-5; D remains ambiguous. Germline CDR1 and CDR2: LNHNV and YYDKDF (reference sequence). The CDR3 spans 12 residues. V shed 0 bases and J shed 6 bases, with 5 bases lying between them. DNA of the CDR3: TGTGCCACCAGCAGAGATTGGAAGACCCAGTACTTC. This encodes CATSRDWKTQYF.

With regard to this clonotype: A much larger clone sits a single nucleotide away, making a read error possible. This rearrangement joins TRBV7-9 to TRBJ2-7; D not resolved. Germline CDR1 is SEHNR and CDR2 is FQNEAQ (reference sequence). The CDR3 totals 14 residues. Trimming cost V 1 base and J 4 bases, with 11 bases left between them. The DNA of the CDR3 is TGTGCCAGCAGCTTAGACTGGAAGATGTACGAGCAGTACTTC. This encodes CASSLDWKMYEQYF.

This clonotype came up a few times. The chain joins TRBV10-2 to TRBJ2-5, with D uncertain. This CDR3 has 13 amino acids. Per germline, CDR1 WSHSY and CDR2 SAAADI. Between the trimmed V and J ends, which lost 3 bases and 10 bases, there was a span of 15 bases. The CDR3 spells CASSEYGQMIQYF. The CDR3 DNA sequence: TGCGCCAGCAGTGAATATGGTCAAATGATCCAGTACTTC.

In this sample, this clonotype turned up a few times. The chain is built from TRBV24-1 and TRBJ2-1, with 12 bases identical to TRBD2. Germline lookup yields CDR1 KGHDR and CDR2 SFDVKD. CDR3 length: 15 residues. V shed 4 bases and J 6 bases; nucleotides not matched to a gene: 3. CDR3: CATSDRLAGVNEQFF. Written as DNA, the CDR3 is TGTGCCACCAGTGACAGACTAGCGGGAGTCAATGAGCAGTTCTTC.

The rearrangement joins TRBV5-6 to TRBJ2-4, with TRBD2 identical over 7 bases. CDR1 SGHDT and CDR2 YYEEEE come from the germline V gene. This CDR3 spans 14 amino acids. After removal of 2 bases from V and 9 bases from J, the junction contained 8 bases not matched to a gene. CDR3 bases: TGTGCCAGCAGCTTCCGCGGGACTAAGGGCATTCAGTACTTC. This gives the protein CASSFRGTKGIQYF.

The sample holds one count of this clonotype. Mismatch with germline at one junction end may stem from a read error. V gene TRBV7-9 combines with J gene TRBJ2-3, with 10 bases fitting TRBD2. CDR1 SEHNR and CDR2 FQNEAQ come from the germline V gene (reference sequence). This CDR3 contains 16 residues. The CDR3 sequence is CARSLGLAGATDTQYF. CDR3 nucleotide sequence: TGTGCCAGGAGCTTAGGCCTAGCGGGAGCAACAGATACGCAGTATTTT. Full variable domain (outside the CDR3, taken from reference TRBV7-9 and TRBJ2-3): DTGVSQNPRHKITKRGQNVTFRCDPISEHNRLYWYRQTLGQGPEFLTYFQNEAQLEKSRLLSDRFSAERPKGSFSTLEIQRTEQGDSAMYLCARSLGLAGATDTQYFGPGTRLTVL.

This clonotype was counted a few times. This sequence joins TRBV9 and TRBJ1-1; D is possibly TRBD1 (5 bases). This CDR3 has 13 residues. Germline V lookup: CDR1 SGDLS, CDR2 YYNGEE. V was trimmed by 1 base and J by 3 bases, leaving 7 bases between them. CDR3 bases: TGTGCCAGCAGCGTACAGGGTTACACTGAAGCTTTCTTT. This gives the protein CASSVQGYTEAFF. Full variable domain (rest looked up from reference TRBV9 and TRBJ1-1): DSGVTQTPKHLITATGQRVTLRCSPRSGDLSVYWYQQSLDQGLQFLIQYYNGEERAKGNILERFSAQQFPDLHSELNLSSLELGDSALYFCASSVQGYTEAFFGQGTRLTVV.

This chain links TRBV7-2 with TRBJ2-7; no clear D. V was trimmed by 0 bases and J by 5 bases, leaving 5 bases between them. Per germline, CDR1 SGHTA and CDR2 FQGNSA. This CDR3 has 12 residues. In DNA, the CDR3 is TGTGCCAGCAGCTTAGCCGAGAACGAGCAGTACTTC. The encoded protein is CASSLAENEQYF.

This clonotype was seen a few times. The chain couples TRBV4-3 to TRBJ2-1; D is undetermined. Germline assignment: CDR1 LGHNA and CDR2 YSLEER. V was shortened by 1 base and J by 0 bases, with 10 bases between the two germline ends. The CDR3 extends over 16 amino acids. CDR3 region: CASSQVIRSSYNEQFF. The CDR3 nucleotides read TGCGCCAGCAGCCAAGTTATCCGGAGCTCCTACAATGAGCAGTTCTTC.

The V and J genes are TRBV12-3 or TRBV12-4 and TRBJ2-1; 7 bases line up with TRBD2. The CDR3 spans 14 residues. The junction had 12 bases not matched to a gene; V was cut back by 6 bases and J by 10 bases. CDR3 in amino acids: CASRLTSEGVEQFF. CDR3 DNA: TGTGCCAGCAGGCTTACTAGCGAAGGGGTGGAGCAGTTCTTC.

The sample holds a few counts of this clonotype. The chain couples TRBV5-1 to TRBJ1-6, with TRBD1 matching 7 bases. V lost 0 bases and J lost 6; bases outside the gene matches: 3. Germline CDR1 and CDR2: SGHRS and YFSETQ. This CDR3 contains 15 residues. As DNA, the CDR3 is TGCGCCAGCAGCTTGGCCGCAGGGGGTAATTCACCCCTCCACTTT. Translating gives CASSLAAGGNSPLHF. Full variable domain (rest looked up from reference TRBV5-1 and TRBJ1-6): KAGVTQTPRYLIKTRGQQVTLSCSPISGHRSVSWYQQTPGQGLQFLFEYFSETQRNKGNFPGRFSGRQFSNSRSEMNVSTLELGDSALYLCASSLAAGGNSPLHFGNGTRLTVT.